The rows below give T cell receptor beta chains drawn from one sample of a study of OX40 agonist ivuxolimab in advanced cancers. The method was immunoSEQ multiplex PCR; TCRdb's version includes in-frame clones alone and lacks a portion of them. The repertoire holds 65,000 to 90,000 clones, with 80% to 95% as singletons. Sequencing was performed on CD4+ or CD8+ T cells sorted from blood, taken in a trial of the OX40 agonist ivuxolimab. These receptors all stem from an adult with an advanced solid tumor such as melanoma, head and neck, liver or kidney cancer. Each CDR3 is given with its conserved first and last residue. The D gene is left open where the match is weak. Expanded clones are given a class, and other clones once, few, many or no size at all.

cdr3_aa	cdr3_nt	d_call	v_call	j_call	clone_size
CASSFASSSVEQYF	TGTGCCAGCAGTTTTGCGTCTTCTAGCGTCGAGCAGTACTTC	-	TRBV5-4	TRBJ2-7	-
CASSLAGAEDEQYF	TGTGCCAGCAGCTTAGCAGGGGCAGAGGACGAGCAGTACTTC	-	TRBV11-2	TRBJ2-7	-
CASSMDNRPGTGTDNEQFF	TGTGCCAGTAGTATGGATAATAGACCCGGGACAGGGACGGACAATGAGCAGTTCTTC	TRBD1	TRBV19	TRBJ2-1	-
CASSAGQLLNSGNTIYF	TGTGCCAGCAGCGCCGGACAGCTCCTTAACTCTGGAAACACCATATATTTT	-	TRBV9	TRBJ1-3	-
CASSYRGSATNEKLFF	TGTGCCAGCAGTTACCGGGGGTCGGCAACTAATGAAAAACTGTTTTTT	-	TRBV6-5	TRBJ1-4	-
CATWSNERTTGPRELFF	TGTGCCACTTGGAGCAACGAACGGACCACCGGGCCTCGGGAGCTGTTTTTT	-	TRBV19	TRBJ2-2	-
CASSNLVAKNIQYF	TGTGCCAGTAGTAATCTAGTAGCCAAAAACATTCAGTACTTC	-	TRBV19	TRBJ2-4	few
CASSHQGGNEKLFF	TGTGCCAGCAGCCACCAGGGGGGTAATGAAAAACTGTTTTTT	TRBD1	TRBV7-9	TRBJ1-4	-
CASSPWDKADTQYF	TGTGCCAGCTCACCGTGGGACAAGGCGGATACGCAGTATTTT	-	TRBV18	TRBJ2-3	once
CASRSGLAGEGTQYF	TGTGCCAGTAGATCCGGCCTAGCGGGAGAGGGTACGCAGTATTTT	TRBD2	TRBV19	TRBJ2-3	-
CASSLRDRRGNNEQFF	TGTGCCAGCAGCCTCCGAGACAGGAGGGGCAACAATGAGCAGTTCTTC	-	TRBV7-2	TRBJ2-1	-
CASSPLGGEQYF	TGTGCCAGCAGCCCCCTCGGGGGCGAGCAGTACTTC	-	TRBV7-9	TRBJ2-7	once
CASSLDPAGGGEQFF	TGCGCCAGCAGCTTGGATCCAGCGGGAGGGGGTGAGCAGTTCTTC	TRBD2	TRBV5-1	TRBJ2-1	-
CAWSSQGDTQYF	TGTGCCTGGAGCTCTCAGGGAGATACGCAGTATTTT	-	TRBV30	TRBJ2-3	-
CAISEPTEGDTQYF	TGTGCCATCAGTGAGCCCACGGAGGGGGATACGCAGTATTTT	-	TRBV10-3	TRBJ2-3	once
CASRAGIGTGELFF	TGTGCCAGCAGGGCGGGAATAGGGACCGGGGAGCTGTTTTTT	-	TRBV2	TRBJ2-2	-
CASSSGPGSTEAFF	TGCGCCAGCAGCTCCGGACCCGGGAGCACTGAAGCTTTCTTT	-	TRBV5-1	TRBJ1-1	once
CASSLSPGAEAFF	TGTGCCAGCAGCTTATCTCCGGGGGCTGAAGCTTTCTTT	-	TRBV11-1	TRBJ1-1	-
CAWSQNYGYTF	TGTGCCTGGAGCCAAAATTATGGCTACACCTTC	-	TRBV30	TRBJ1-2	-
CASSLRDRANYGYTF	TGTGCCAGCAGCCTCCGGGACCGCGCTAACTATGGCTACACCTTC	-	TRBV6-5	TRBJ1-2	-
CRTTGNEAFF	TGCAGGACTACAGGGAATGAAGCTTTCTTT	-	TRBV20-1	TRBJ1-1	-
CSVVRARNTEAFF	TGCAGCGTCGTTCGGGCTAGGAACACTGAAGCTTTCTTT	-	TRBV29-1	TRBJ1-1	-
CSAVTGVIYTF	TGCAGTGCTGTGACAGGGGTTATCTACACCTTC	TRBD1	TRBV20-1	TRBJ1-2	once
CASSPAGVEANYGYTF	TGTGCCAGCAGTCCCGCCGGGGTAGAAGCTAACTATGGCTACACCTTC	-	TRBV28	TRBJ1-2	-
CASSLAREGDTQYF	TGCGCCAGCAGCTTGGCGCGGGAAGGGGATACGCAGTATTTT	-	TRBV5-1	TRBJ2-3	-
CASSLNRGNEPQHF	TGTGCCAGCAGTCTCAACAGGGGAAACGAACCCCAGCATTTT	TRBD1	TRBV6-1	TRBJ1-5	-
CASSSQGGNYGYTF	TGTGCCAGCAGCTCCCAGGGGGGGAACTATGGCTACACCTTC	TRBD1	TRBV5-4	TRBJ1-2	once
CASSSQGSHEQYF	TGTGCCAGCAGTTCACAGGGGAGTCACGAGCAGTACTTC	TRBD1	TRBV6-1	TRBJ2-7	-
CASRSQGGTEAFF	TGTGCCAGCAGGTCTCAGGGGGGCACTGAAGCTTTCTTT	TRBD1	TRBV28	TRBJ1-1	-
CASSPAPGGNTEAFF	TGTGCCAGCTCACCAGCCCCAGGCGGCAACACTGAAGCTTTCTTT	-	TRBV18	TRBJ1-1	-
CAWRGSANEKLFF	TGTGCCTGGAGGGGGTCAGCTAATGAAAAACTGTTTTTT	-	TRBV30	TRBJ1-4	-
CASRQRAYGEQYF	TGTGCCAGCAGGCAGCGGGCCTATGGAGAGCAGTACTTC	-	TRBV28	TRBJ2-7	-
CASRSDRVQETQYF	TGTGCCAGCAGATCCGACAGGGTCCAAGAGACCCAGTACTTC	TRBD1	TRBV6-5	TRBJ2-5	-
CASSPVGLGTFF	-	-	TRBV2	TRBJ2-7	few
CASSYTGGRDEKLFF	TGTGCCAGCAGTTATACAGGGGGCAGGGATGAAAAACTGTTTTTT	TRBD1	TRBV6-5	TRBJ1-4	-
CASNSWDGRAGELFF	TGTGCCAGCAATAGCTGGGACGGACGGGCCGGGGAGCTGTTTTTT	-	TRBV6-5	TRBJ2-2	-
CASSIVERGTQFF	TGTGCCAGCAGTATTGTTGAAAGGGGAACGCAGTTCTTC	-	TRBV2	TRBJ2-1	-
CAWSTGTSGRAETQYF	TGTGCCTGGAGTACCGGGACTAGCGGGAGGGCCGAGACCCAGTACTTC	TRBD2	TRBV30	TRBJ2-5	-
CAISARDSPLTQYF	TGTGCCATCAGTGCCAGGGACAGCCCGTTGACGCAGTATTTT	TRBD1	TRBV10-3	TRBJ2-3	-